This T cell receptor (beta chain) is from a study of circulating and synovial CD4+ cells in juvenile arthritis. Using immunoSEQ multiplex PCR, the repertoire was profiled, and TCRdb retains in-frame clones only, with some absent. This table holds about 14,000 clones, over 70% found once. Study results and caveats: CPL and bulk CD4 samples differed at least tenfold in T cell genomes.

Details on this clone: Its antigen is currently unknown.

The germline V gene has CDR1 SNHLY and CDR2 FYNNEI. This CDR3 is built from 13 residues. The V and J ends lost 6 bases and 2 bases respectively, with 9 bases between them. The TCR sequence derives from a human patient with juvenile idiopathic arthritis. Some clones in this sample may be carry-over from other donors' samples. Sequencing was performed on CD4+ T cells from synovial fluid. The J gene is TRBJ2-3, the V gene TRBV2; no definite D call. Here the CDR3 reads CASRREYTDTQYF. The CDR3 coding sequence is TGTGCCAGCAGGAGAGAGTACACAGATACGCAGTATTTT.